The 5 T cell receptor beta chains presented below share a single source sample, sequenced in a study of cytomegalovirus exposure and HLA in healthy donors. PCR used 60 Vbeta primers and 13 Jbeta primers. Data came from immunoSEQ multiplex PCR; TCRdb stores just in-frame clones and leaves some out. The table lists about 150,000 clones, around 72% of them singletons. The sample taken for sequencing was PBMCs. The receptors shown here come from a man aged 45 to 65 in good health and CMV-seropositive.

The CDR3 sequence is CASSSTGNQPQHF. The CDR3, as DNA: TGTGCCAGCAGCTCCACAGGTAATCAGCCCCAGCATTTT. This rearrangement joins TRBV5-5 to TRBJ1-5, with D possibly being TRBD1 (5 bases). This CDR3 comprises 13 residues. The germline V gene encodes CDR1 SGHKS and CDR2 YYEKEE (reference sequence). Trimming removed 3 bases from V and 4 bases from J, with 8 bases in between.

The rearrangement uses TRBV19 and TRBJ2-7, with D maybe TRBD2 (5 bases). Germline V gives CDR1 LNHDA, CDR2 SQIVND (reference sequence). V was cut by 0 bases and J by 6 bases, with 9 bases left in between. The CDR3 consists of 13 residues. CDR3 in DNA: TGTGCCAGTAGTATAGATCACCGGGGCGAGCAGTACTTC. Its protein is CASSIDHRGEQYF.

The chain links TRBV5-6 to TRBJ2-7; TRBD2 agrees at 11 bases. CDR1 is SGHDT, CDR2 YYEEEE, per germline. CDR3 length: 14 residues. V shed 5 bases, J shed 5 bases, and the junction held 6 bases outside the gene matches. The CDR3 DNA is TGTGCCAGCAGGCTAACTAGCGGGAGAGACGAGCAGTACTTC. Its protein is CASRLTSGRDEQYF.

The sample holds one count of this clone. This sequence joins TRBV14 and TRBJ2-1; D remains ambiguous. This CDR3 region has 14 residues. CDR1 and CDR2 (germline): SGHDN, FVKESK. V was clipped by 4 bases and J by 10 bases, with 17 bases between them. CDR3 residues: CASSLSRLVREQFF. CDR3 DNA: TGTGCCAGCAGCCTTTCACGGTTAGTACGCGAGCAGTTCTTC.

This clone appeared a few times. The V and J genes are TRBV5-4 and TRBJ2-1, with TRBD2 matching over 12 bases. Trimming cost V 0 bases and J 7 bases; bases outside gene matches: 11. Per germline, CDR1 SGHNT and CDR2 YYREEE (reference sequence). The CDR3 extends over 18 amino acids. CDR3 in DNA: TGTGCCAGCAGCTTGGGTTCGGCTAGCGGGAGGGCCGGGAATGAGCAGTTCTTC. Protein sequence: CASSLGSASGRAGNEQFF.